The sequence of this T cell receptor (beta chain) was determined in a study of blood T cell repertoires in COVID-19. Sequenced by immunoSEQ multiplex PCR; TCRdb stores in-frame clones only, minus some. The sample has approximately 400,000 clones, more than 70% seen once. The V end lost 1 base, the J end lost 8 bases, and 12 bases lay between the germline ends. In germline, CDR1 is LGHNT, CDR2 FRNRAP. The CDR3 runs 15 residues. The sequenced material came from peripheral blood. This receptor was identified in a woman in her 50s with COVID-19, enrolled during active disease. The chain has TRBV12-5 and TRBJ1-6; a possible D gene is TRBD1 (5 bases). The CDR3 protein is CASGLGQRTDSPLHF. DNA for the CDR3: TGTGCTAGTGGTTTGGGACAGAGGACGGATTCACCCCTCCACTTT.